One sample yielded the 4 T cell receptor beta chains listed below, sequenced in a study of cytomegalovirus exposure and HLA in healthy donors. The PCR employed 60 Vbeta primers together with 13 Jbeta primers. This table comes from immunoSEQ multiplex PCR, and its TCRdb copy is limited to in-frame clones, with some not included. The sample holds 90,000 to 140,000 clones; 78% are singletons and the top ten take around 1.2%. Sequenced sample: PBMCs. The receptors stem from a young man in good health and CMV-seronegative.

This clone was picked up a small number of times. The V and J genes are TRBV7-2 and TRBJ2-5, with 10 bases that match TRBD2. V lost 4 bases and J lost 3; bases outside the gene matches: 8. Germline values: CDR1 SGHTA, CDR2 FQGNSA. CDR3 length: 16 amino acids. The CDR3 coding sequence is TGTGCCAGCAGCTCCGGACTAAGCGGGGGGGAAGAGACCCAGTACTTC. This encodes CASSSGLSGGEETQYF.

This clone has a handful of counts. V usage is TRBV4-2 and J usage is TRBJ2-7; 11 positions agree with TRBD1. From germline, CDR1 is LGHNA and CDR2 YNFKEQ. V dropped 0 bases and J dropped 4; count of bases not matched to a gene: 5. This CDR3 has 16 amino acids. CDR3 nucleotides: TGTGCCAGCAGCCAAGAACGAGGGACAGGGGGTTACGAGCAGTACTTC. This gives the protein CASSQERGTGGYEQYF.

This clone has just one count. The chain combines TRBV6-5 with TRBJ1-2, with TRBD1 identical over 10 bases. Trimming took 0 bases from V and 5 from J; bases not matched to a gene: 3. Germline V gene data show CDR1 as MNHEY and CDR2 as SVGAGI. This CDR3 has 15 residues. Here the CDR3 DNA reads TGTGCCAGCAGTTACTCGCGGACAGGGGGATATGGCTACACCTTC. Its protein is CASSYSRTGGYGYTF.

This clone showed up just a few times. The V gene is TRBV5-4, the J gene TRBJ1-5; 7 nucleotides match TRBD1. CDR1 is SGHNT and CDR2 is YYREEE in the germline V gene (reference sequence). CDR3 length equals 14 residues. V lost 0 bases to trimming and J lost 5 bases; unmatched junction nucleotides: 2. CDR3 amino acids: CASSLEGQYQPQHF. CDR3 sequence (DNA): TGTGCCAGCAGCTTGGAGGGACAGTATCAGCCCCAGCATTTT.